This T cell receptor beta chain is from a study of blood T cell repertoires in COVID-19. Study background: COVID-19 samples collected from the United States, Italy and Spain covered acute and convalescent phases. PBMCs, B-cell-depleted T cells, or T cells provided the cDNA or gDNA that made up the material.

Original processing methods: Estimated nucleated cell counts came from reference gene primer amplification. TCRdb's table, derived via immunoSEQ multiplex PCR, lists solely in-frame clones and lacks some. V, J and clone size reflect that table, while D and trimming were determined from the DNA. The repertoire consists of 15,000 or so clones, with less than 90% occurring once and the leading ten covering more than 15%. V was trimmed by 6 bases and J by 8 bases, leaving 10 bases between them. Germline assignment: CDR1 SGHAT and CDR2 FQNNGV. The CDR3 spans 11 residues. The source of this sequence is a man between 35 and 55 years old with active or convalescent COVID-19. The chain uses TRBV11-2 and TRBJ1-1; no definite D call. The specimen was peripheral blood. The CDR3 here is CASRNSNEAFF. CDR3 DNA sequence: TGTGCCAGCAGGAACAGCAACGAAGCTTTCTTT.